This TCR beta chain was retrieved from a study of T cell clones after liver transplantation. TCRdb keeps only in-frame clones here, not all; method: immunoSEQ multiplex PCR. The sample lists fewer than 65,000 clones, approximately 87% occurring once. The input for sequencing was CD8+ T cells from blood, taken 12 months after liver transplant. The receptor was isolated from a human patient who received a liver transplant. The graft donor may account for some of the T cells.

CDR3 sequence: CASSPPDSGNTGELFF. The CDR3, as DNA: TGTGCCAGCAGCCCCCCAGACAGCGGAAACACCGGGGAGCTGTTTTTT. The genes are TRBV7-9 and TRBJ2-2; D may correspond to TRBD1 or TRBD2 (5 bases each). This CDR3 is 16 amino acids long. The V end lost 5 bases, the J end lost 2 bases, and 15 bases lay between the germline ends. Germline V gene lookup returns CDR1 SEHNR and CDR2 FQNEAQ (reference sequence).